This T cell receptor beta chain was recorded in a study of shared clonotypes between healthy human individuals. CDR3 length equals 15 residues. Germline CDR1 is SGHTA and CDR2 is FQGTGA. V dropped 4 bases and J dropped 4; count of bases not matched to a gene: 6. This table comes from immunoSEQ multiplex PCR, and its TCRdb copy is limited to in-frame clones, with some not included. The profile shows 2 million to 3 million clones, roughly 93% of them singletons. The clonotype comes from a man between 18 and 29 years old in good health. Some clones in this sample may be carry-over from other donors' samples. The sequencing input was naive CD4+ T cells from PBMCs. Subset denoted: CD45RA+ positively selected. The chain has TRBV7-3 and TRBJ2-7, with 11 positions matching TRBD1. In nucleotides, the CDR3 is TGTGCCAGCAGCTACGCCGGGACAGGGGGGTACGAGCAGTACTTC. It is translated as CASSYAGTGGYEQYF. Full variable domain (remainder filled in from reference TRBV7-3 and TRBJ2-7): GAGVSQTPSNKVTEKGKYVELRCDPISGHTALYWYRQSLGQGPEFLIYFQGTGAADDSGLPNDRFFAVRPEGSVSTLKIQRTERGDSAVYLCASSYAGTGGYEQYFGPGTRLTVT.